Listed below are T cell receptor beta chains from one sample, sequenced in a study of beta chain features in type 1 diabetes. Some clones are missing from TCRdb's copy, which holds only in-frame ones; the method was immunoSEQ multiplex PCR. The sample contains under 50,000 clones, 66% of which appear only once. Input material: Tregs from blood. The receptors come from a woman aged 18 to 35 with type 1 diabetes. CDR3s include the opening cysteine and the closing phenylalanine or tryptophan. D genes are given only for firm matches. The size field is filled for only some rows; it gives once, few, many or a size class.

TRBV4-3	TRBJ2-5	TRBD2	few	16	TGCGCCAGCAGCCAAGATAGTAGGCGGGAGTTGGAGACCCAGTACTTC	CASSQDSRRELETQYF
TRBV30	TRBJ2-7	TRBD2	NA	16	TGTGCCTGGAGTGGCCATAGCGGGAGGGCCGGATACGAGCAGTACTTC	CAWSGHSGRAGYEQYF
TRBV30	TRBJ1-3	NA	few	15	TGTGCCTGCCCTCAGGCGGGGACTGCCGGAAACACCATATATTTT	CACPQAGTAGNTIYF
TRBV21-1	TRBJ2-4	NA	few	14	TGTGCCAGCAGCTCGACACAGGGTGGGGACATTCAGTACTTC	CASSSTQGGDIQYF
TRBV7-9	TRBJ1-2	TRBD1	NA	15	TGTGCCAGCAGCTGGGGGGACAGGGAAACAAGCGGCTACACCTTC	CASSWGDRETSGYTF
TRBV7-9	TRBJ1-2	NA	few	13	TGTGCCAGCAGCCGCGAGGGCCCCTATGGCTACACCTTC	CASSREGPYGYTF
TRBV7-2	TRBJ1-5	TRBD1	few	13	TGTGCCAGCAGCTTAGCGGGGACAGGGACCCAGCATTTT	CASSLAGTGTQHF
TRBV7-6	TRBJ2-5	TRBD1	NA	17	TGTGCCAGCAGCTTAGGAGCAGGGGGCGCGATGAGCGAGACCCAGTACTTC	CASSLGAGGAMSETQYF
TRBV18	TRBJ2-3	NA	few	15	TGTGCCAGCTCACCACAGCAGGGGCCCACGGATACGCAGTATTTT	CASSPQQGPTDTQYF
TRBV25-1	TRBJ2-1	NA	NA	13	TGTGCCAGCAGTCCCCTCCCGGGCGGCAGGGTGTTCTTC	CASSPLPGGRVFF
TRBV7-9	TRBJ2-7	TRBD2	NA	13	TGTGCCAGCAGCCCGGGGTGGGGGGGCGAGCAGTACTTC	CASSPGWGGEQYF
TRBV7-9	TRBJ2-1	TRBD2	NA	17	TGTGCCAGCACCCCTACCCTTACTAGCGGGAGTTTCAATGAGCAGTTCTTC	CASTPTLTSGSFNEQFF
TRBV6-5	TRBJ2-7	NA	NA	13	TGTGCCACCCGAGTACAGGGTGCCTACGAGCAGTACTTC	CATRVQGAYEQYF
TRBV27	TRBJ1-2	NA	NA	13	TGTGCCAGCAGAGGGGAGGGCAACTATGGCTACACCTTC	CASRGEGNYGYTF
TRBV27	TRBJ2-1	NA	NA	11	TGTGCCAGCCGACAGCTTCAAGGGTGGTTCTTC	CASRQLQGWFF
TRBV7-8	TRBJ2-1	TRBD1	NA	15	TGTGCCAGCAGACTCCGACAGGGGGAGGTCTATGAGCAGTTCTTC	CASRLRQGEVYEQFF
TRBV30	TRBJ2-2	NA	NA	13	TGTGCCTGGAGTGTTACGAACACCGGGGAGCTGTTTTTT	CAWSVTNTGELFF
TRBV5-1	TRBJ2-3	TRBD2	NA	16	TGCGCCAGCAGCCATGTAGCGGGGGGGATCACAGATACGCAGTATTTT	CASSHVAGGITDTQYF
TRBV5-1	TRBJ2-1	TRBD1	NA	15	TGCGCCAGCAGCTTCGGACAGGGAGCAATCGGTGAGCAGTTCTTC	CASSFGQGAIGEQFF
TRBV28	TRBJ1-5	NA	NA	14	TGTGCCAGCAGTACCCGGGGAATCAATCAGCCCCAGCATTTT	CASSTRGINQPQHF
TRBV10-3	TRBJ1-5	NA	NA	15	TGTGCCATCAGTGACCCTGCCCGGGGAAATCAGCCCCAGCATTTT	CAISDPARGNQPQHF
TRBV29-1	TRBJ2-5	TRBD1	NA	15	TGCAGCATCCTGGGGGGGACAGGGGGCCGAGAGACCCAGTACTTC	CSILGGTGGRETQYF
TRBV7-2	TRBJ2-5	TRBD2	NA	13	TGTGCCAGCAGCCCGGGGACTAGTGAGACCCAGTACTTC	CASSPGTSETQYF
TRBV6-6	TRBJ1-6	NA	NA	11	TGTGCCAGCAGTTACTCGAGCAGGGCTTGCTTT	CASSYSSRACF
TRBV2	TRBJ2-1	NA	NA	15	TGTGCCAGCAGGAGGGTGGGGGGCTCCTACAATGAGCAGTTCTTC	CASRRVGGSYNEQFF
TRBV18	TRBJ1-6	TRBD1	few	13	TGTGCCAGCTCGGGACAGTTTAATTCACCCCTCCACTTT	CASSGQFNSPLHF
TRBV7-2	TRBJ1-3	NA	few	16	TGTGCCAGCAGCCTCAGGGGCAGCAGCTCTGGAAACACCATATATTTT	CASSLRGSSSGNTIYF
TRBV6-5	TRBJ2-1	TRBD2	few	16	TGTGCCAGCAGTTTAGTAGCGGGGAGGGCCCGGAATGAGCAGTTCTTC	CASSLVAGRARNEQFF
TRBV28	TRBJ1-2	TRBD1	NA	15	TGTGCCAGCAGTTTATGGACCGGGACAGGGGATGGCTACACCTTC	CASSLWTGTGDGYTF
TRBV19	TRBJ1-1	NA	once	16	TGTGCCAGTAGGATCCGGATGACAACAGGGAACACTGAAGCTTTCTTT	CASRIRMTTGNTEAFF
TRBV7-7	TRBJ2-3	NA	NA	13	TGTGCTAGCAGCCCCACCCCGAGGGCGGCGCAGTATTTT	CASSPTPRAAQYF
TRBV19	TRBJ2-2	NA	few	15	TGTGCCAGTAGTATCGACAGGATAAACACCGGGGAGCTGTTTTTT	CASSIDRINTGELFF
TRBV27	TRBJ2-1	TRBD2	medium-sized	17	TGTGCCAGGACTAGCGGGGCCTCCATCAATCATTATGATGAGCAGTTCTTC	CARTSGASINHYDEQFF
TRBV21-1	TRBJ1-5	NA	NA	16	TGTGCCAGCAGCAAAGCGGCCAGGTATAGCAATCAGCCCCAGCATTTT	CASSKAARYSNQPQHF
TRBV10-2	TRBJ1-2	NA	NA	11	TGCGCCACCGGGAGTAACTATGGCTACACCTTC	CATGSNYGYTF
TRBV29-1	TRBJ2-7	TRBD2	NA	14	TGCAGCGTTGGGCTGACTAGCGGGAACTACGAGCAGTACTTC	CSVGLTSGNYEQYF
TRBV6-5	TRBJ1-5	NA	NA	13	TGTGCCAGCAGTTACAGGGGTAATCAGCCCCAGCATTTT	CASSYRGNQPQHF
TRBV2	TRBJ1-1	NA	NA	11	TGTGCCGGCCGGGAGAACACTGAAGCTTTCTTT	CAGRENTEAFF
TRBV9	TRBJ2-2	NA	NA	14	TGTGCCAGCAGCCCCCGACAGGAAACCGGGGAGCTGTTTTTT	CASSPRQETGELFF
TRBV11-2	TRBJ2-2	NA	NA	15	TGTGCCAGCAGCCCCACCCGGGGTAACACCGGGGAGCTGTTTTTT	CASSPTRGNTGELFF
TRBV5-1	TRBJ2-1	TRBD2	NA	14	TGCGCCAGCAGTCCGGGACTAGCGGGGAATGAGCAGTTCTTC	CASSPGLAGNEQFF
TRBV21-1	TRBJ2-1	NA	NA	16	TGTGCCAGCAGCATGGAGAGCGGGAGTCGTTACAATGAGCAGTTCTTC	CASSMESGSRYNEQFF